The T cell receptor beta chain under discussion was sequenced for a study of blood T cell repertoires in COVID-19. This clone was seen only a few times. This CDR3 spans 14 amino acids. The germline V gene encodes CDR1 SGHTA and CDR2 FQGNSA. Trimming pared 1 base from V and 7 bases from J, leaving 10 bases between. Sequencing used immunoSEQ multiplex PCR; TCRdb keeps in-frame clones, though not all of them. The sample consists of roughly 200,000 clones, roughly 84% of them appearing once. The sequence was obtained from a woman between 25 and 40 years old who had been exposed to COVID-19. The material sequenced was PBMCs or T cells enriched from blood (not recorded which). V is TRBV7-2 and J is TRBJ1-4, with D perhaps TRBD1 (5 bases). The CDR3 nucleotides are TGTGCCAGCAGCTTAGGCCGGGGGGGTGAAAAACTGTTTTTT. Protein sequence: CASSLGRGGEKLFF.